A single sample gave rise to the 16 T cell receptor beta chains below, sequenced in a study of shared clonotypes between healthy human individuals. TCRdb keeps only in-frame clones here, not all; method: immunoSEQ multiplex PCR. The data show under 1,100,000 clones, with 70% to 80% seen just once and about 1.5% held by the top ten. Sequencing was carried out using memory CD4+ T cells sorted from blood. Subset of the sample: CD45RA-negative fraction. The receptor source for this set is a man aged 18 to 30 in good health.

The genes are TRBV6-4 and TRBJ1-4, with a possible D match to TRBD1 (6 bases). Per the germline V gene, CDR1 is MRHNA and CDR2 is SNTAGT. The length of the CDR3 is 10 residues. The ends were cut back, 2 bases at V and 14 bases at J, with 6 bases in the middle. The DNA of the CDR3 is TGTGCCAGCAGTGACAGGGGGCTGTTTTTT. It translates to CASSDRGLFF.

Ten or more counts support this clone. The rearrangement joins TRBV28 to TRBJ2-1; 16 nucleotides agree with TRBD2. The CDR3 extends over 17 amino acids. V dropped 7 bases and J dropped 0; count of bases not matched to a gene: 3. The germline CDR1 and CDR2 sequences are MDHEN and SYDVKM. The CDR3 DNA reads as TGTGCCAGCATTGGGACTAGCGGGGGGGCCTCCTACAATGAGCAGTTCTTC. Translation: CASIGTSGGASYNEQFF.

V and J are TRBV27 and TRBJ2-3; no reliable D call. Per the germline V gene, CDR1 is MNHEY and CDR2 is SMNVEV (reference sequence). The CDR3 length is 16 residues. V was cut by 6 bases and J by 0 bases, with 16 bases left in between. CDR3: CASSPGQKPSTDTQYF. CDR3 sequence (DNA): TGTGCCAGCAGCCCTGGGCAAAAACCTAGCACAGATACGCAGTATTTT.

V usage is TRBV19 and J usage is TRBJ1-4; D gene ambiguous. Germline V lookup: CDR1 LNHDA, CDR2 SQIVND (reference sequence). There are 12 residues in the CDR3. Trimming took 5 bases from V and 14 from J, leaving 15 bases between them. CDR3 sequence reads: CASSGGMKILFF. The CDR3 nucleotides read TGTGCCAGTAGTGGCGGGATGAAAATTCTGTTTTTT.

The table lists this clone with a count of one. The genes are TRBV2 and TRBJ2-5; tentatively, D is TRBD2 (6 bases). Trimming left V 5 bases short and J 5 bases short, with 15 bases between. In germline, CDR1 is SNHLY, CDR2 FYNNEI. The CDR3 contains 14 residues. The CDR3 sequence: CASSPTRAPETQYF. The CDR3 DNA reads as TGTGCCAGCAGTCCGACTAGGGCTCCCGAGACCCAGTACTTC.

The chain uses TRBV4-1 and TRBJ1-5; D gene unclear. Looked up from germline, CDR1 is MGHRA and CDR2 is YSYEKL. The CDR3 is 14 amino acids. With 4 bases removed from V and 3 bases from J, the gap between germline ends came to 10 bases. CDR3 in DNA: TGCGCCAGCAGCCTGGTGGGTCCCAATCAGCCCCAGCATTTT. As protein: CASSLVGPNQPQHF.

This rearrangement joins TRBV5-4 to TRBJ2-1, with 7 bases aligning to TRBD2. With 0 bases clipped from V and 1 base from J, the junction kept 4 bases outside the gene matches. The CDR3 has 16 amino acids. CDR1 SGHNT and CDR2 YYREEE come from the germline V gene (reference sequence). CDR3: CASSLVGRGSYNEQFF. The DNA for the CDR3 is TGTGCCAGCAGCTTGGTCGGGCGGGGGTCCTACAATGAGCAGTTCTTC.

This chain uses TRBV2 with TRBJ1-6; D might be TRBD1 (6 bases). V lost 7 bases and J 7 bases, leaving 14 bases between the germline ends. Germline CDR1 is SNHLY and CDR2 is FYNNEI. This CDR3 is built from 14 residues. CDR3 sequence reads: CASTPGQPNSPLHF. CDR3 nucleotide sequence: TGTGCCAGCACCCCGGGACAACCCAATTCACCCCTCCACTTT.

Remarks on this clone: Other DNA sequences in this specimen translate into the identical CDR3. The chain employs TRBV7-9 and TRBJ2-3; D is uncertain. CDR3 length equals 13 residues. The V end lost 5 bases, the J end lost 4 bases, and 10 bases lay between the germline ends. Germline CDR1 SEHNR, CDR2 FQNEAQ (reference sequence). The CDR3 is CASSPNSADTQYF. DNA for the CDR3: TGTGCCAGCAGCCCCAACTCGGCAGATACGCAGTATTTT.

For this clone: The sample contains more than one DNA sequence encoding this CDR3. CDR3 DNA sequence: TGCGCCAGCAGCTTGGTGGGGGCCTCCTACGAGCAGTACTTC. This gives the protein CASSLVGASYEQYF. This chain connects TRBV5-1 to TRBJ2-7, with D tentatively TRBD1 (6 bases). V was pared by 0 bases and J by 0 bases, with 7 bases between. This CDR3 comprises 14 residues. Germline V gives CDR1 SGHRS, CDR2 YFSETQ. The variable domain in full, completed from reference TRBV5-1 and TRBJ2-7, reads KAGVTQTPRYLIKTRGQQVTLSCSPISGHRSVSWYQQTPGQGLQFLFEYFSETQRNKGNFPGRFSGRQFSNSRSEMNVSTLELGDSALYLCASSLVGASYEQYFGPGTRLTVT.

This chain links TRBV11-2 with TRBJ2-7, with TRBD2 identical over 7 bases. The CDR3 has 14 residues. Trimming cost V 5 bases and J 3 bases; bases outside gene matches: 7. Germline values: CDR1 SGHAT, CDR2 FQNNGV. The CDR3 nucleotides read TGTGCCAGCAGCAGGAGCGGGGCCAACTACGAGCAGTACTTC. Translating it yields CASSRSGANYEQYF.

V usage is TRBV6-5 and J usage is TRBJ2-5; 8 positions agree with TRBD1. V was pared by 6 bases and J by 2 bases, with 2 bases of the junction left unmatched. The CDR3 covers 13 residues. Germline values: CDR1 MNHEY, CDR2 SVGAGI. The CDR3 reads CASRGQDQETQYF. For the CDR3, the DNA is TGTGCCAGCAGGGGACAGGATCAAGAGACCCAGTACTTC.

Turning to this clone: At one of its ends the junction is not consistent with the germline gene, which may arise from a read error. Other DNA sequences in the same sample also yield this CDR3. The V call is TRBV5-1, the J call TRBJ1-3; D is unresolved. CDR1 is SGHRS, CDR2 YFSETQ, per germline. This CDR3 is 14 amino acids long. The CDR3 loop is CASSLGGSGNTIYF. CDR3 bases: TGCGCCAGCAGTTTGGGCGGATCTGGAAACACCATATATTTT.

The table lists this clone with a few counts. The J gene is TRBJ1-2, the V gene TRBV5-1; D unresolved. The CDR3 consists of 13 residues. Germline V CDR1 and CDR2: SGHRS, YFSETQ. V was pared by 4 bases and J by 4 bases, with 11 bases between. The CDR3 is CASSDRATYGYTF. DNA of the CDR3: TGCGCCAGCAGCGACCGGGCAACCTATGGCTACACCTTC. Filled out from reference TRBV5-1 and TRBJ1-2, the complete variable domain reads KAGVTQTPRYLIKTRGQQVTLSCSPISGHRSVSWYQQTPGQGLQFLFEYFSETQRNKGNFPGRFSGRQFSNSRSEMNVSTLELGDSALYLCASSDRATYGYTFGSGTRLTVV.

V gene TRBV19 combines with J gene TRBJ1-1, with D uncertain. This CDR3 is built from 13 residues. Looked up from germline, CDR1 is LNHDA and CDR2 is SQIVND (reference sequence). V gave up 4 bases and J gave up 4 bases, with 10 bases separating them. The CDR3 coding sequence is TGTGCCAGTAGTAGGCTGGATCGCACTGAAGCTTTCTTT. As protein: CASSRLDRTEAFF.

The chain couples TRBV5-5 to TRBJ1-5; TRBD1 matches 8 bases. In germline, CDR1 is SGHKS, CDR2 YYEKEE (reference sequence). There are 14 residues in the CDR3. The ends lost 5 bases at V and 0 bases at J; junction bases unmatched: 1. The CDR3 nucleotides read TGTGCCAGCAGGACAGGGGTTAGCAATCAGCCCCAGCATTTT. This codes for CASRTGVSNQPQHF.